The 18 T cell receptor beta chains listed next were all sequenced from one sample in a study of control samples from healthy donors and cancer patients. Sequenced by immunoSEQ multiplex PCR; TCRdb stores in-frame clones only, minus some. The sample records 150,000 to 200,000 clones, 80% to 95% being singletons. Sequencing was done on a sample of blood. These receptors all come from a woman aged 40 to 50 in good health.

The rearrangement links TRBV5-4 to TRBJ2-7, with TRBD2 as a possible D gene (6 bases). CDR3 length equals 15 residues. CDR1 and CDR2 from the germline V gene are SGHNT and YYREEE (reference sequence). Trimming pared 2 bases from V and 1 base from J, leaving 13 bases between. The CDR3: CASSFSPGGSYEQYF. The CDR3 region has the DNA TGTGCCAGCAGCTTCTCCCCCGGAGGGTCCTACGAGCAGTACTTC.

The gene calls are TRBV6-5 and TRBJ1-5; possibly TRBD1 for D (5 bases). Trimming removed 6 bases from V and 5 bases from J, with 14 bases in between. There are 14 residues in the CDR3. The germline V gene encodes CDR1 MNHEY and CDR2 SVGAGI. CDR3 sequence reads: CASSPTVKDQPQHF. DNA of the CDR3: TGTGCCAGCAGCCCGACAGTTAAGGATCAGCCCCAGCATTTT.

The genes are TRBV7-2 and TRBJ1-1, with D possibly matching TRBD1 (6 bases). Germline loops: CDR1 SGHTA, CDR2 FQGNSA. Trimming stripped 8 bases from V and 1 base from J, with 23 bases between. CDR3 size: 17 residues. DNA for the CDR3: TGTGCCAGCGGGCTGGGCGGGGGCGCACCACGGAACACTGAAGCTTTCTTT. It specifies CASGLGGGAPRNTEAFF.

Points on this clone: Other DNA variants within this sample encode the same CDR3. This chain connects TRBV3-1 (or the pseudogene TRBV3-2) to TRBJ1-3; D is ambiguous. Trimming shortened V by 4 bases and J by 4 bases, and 5 bases separated the two germline ends. Germline CDR1 and CDR2: LGHDT and YNNKEL (reference sequence). The CDR3 is 12 amino acids. The CDR3 region is CASSLSGNTIYF. CDR3 DNA sequence: TGTGCCAGCAGCCTCTCCGGAAACACCATATATTTT.

This clone was counted a few times. This chain uses TRBV9 with TRBJ2-1, with D uncertain. Trimming cost V 0 bases and J 0 bases, with 4 bases left between them. There are 14 residues in the CDR3. CDR1 SGDLS and CDR2 YYNGEE come from the germline V gene. The CDR3 DNA is TGTGCCAGCAGCGTAGGGGACTCCTACAATGAGCAGTTCTTC. Translation gives CASSVGDSYNEQFF.

CDR3 region: CASSQVRPTNTEAFF. CDR3 sequence (DNA): TGCGCCAGCAGCCAAGTCCGCCCGACTAACACTGAAGCTTTCTTT. V and J are TRBV4-1 and TRBJ1-1; D uncertain. CDR1 is MGHRA and CDR2 is YSYEKL in the germline V gene. CDR3 length: 15 amino acids. Trimming took off 1 base at V and 2 bases at J, with 11 bases between the two ends.

The chain recombines TRBV7-2 with TRBJ2-5; weak D call: TRBD2 (6 bases). The CDR3 length is 15 residues. Germline-derived CDR1 and CDR2 are SGHTA and FQGNSA. Trimming removed 4 bases from V and 4 bases from J, with 16 bases in between. CDR3 sequence reads: CASSSPGLARETQYF. The CDR3 DNA sequence: TGTGCCAGCAGCTCTCCGGGACTTGCAAGAGAGACCCAGTACTTC. Filled out from reference TRBV7-2 and TRBJ2-5, the complete variable domain reads GAGVSQSPSNKVTEKGKDVELRCDPISGHTALYWYRQSLGQGLEFLIYFQGNSAPDKSGLPSDRFSAERTGGSVSTLTIQRTQQEDSAVYLCASSSPGLARETQYFGPGTRLLVL.

V gene TRBV5-4 combines with J gene TRBJ2-7, with D perhaps TRBD1 (6 bases). Looked up from germline, CDR1 is SGHNT and CDR2 is YYREEE (reference sequence). V was cut by 4 bases and J by 4 bases, with 9 bases left in between. This CDR3 comprises 12 residues. The CDR3 nucleotides read TGTGCCAGCAGCGGTAGGGGGTACGAGCAGTACTTC. It translates to CASSGRGYEQYF.

J is TRBJ1-2 and V is TRBV7-2, with D unclear. The germline V and J ends were trimmed by 5 bases and 7 bases, with 17 bases remaining between them. Germline V gene sequence: CDR1 SGHTA, CDR2 FQGNSA. The CDR3 spans 14 residues. The CDR3 nucleotides read TGTGCCAGCAGCCCAGTGGCAGAGCGGGGTGGCTACACCTTC. It yields the protein CASSPVAERGGYTF.

The chain uses TRBV25-1 and TRBJ2-7; maybe TRBD1 (5 bases). The CDR3 totals 12 residues. The ends were cut back, 7 bases at V and 6 bases at J, with 13 bases in the middle. Germline V CDR1 and CDR2: MGHDK, SYGVNS. The CDR3 DNA reads as TGTGCCAGCACACTAAATGGGGCCGAGCAGTACTTC. Amino acid sequence: CASTLNGAEQYF.

The CDR3 reads CASSPLQGDTYEQYF. The CDR3 region has the DNA TGTGCCAGCAGCCCCCTTCAGGGTGACACCTACGAGCAGTACTTC. The chain is built from TRBV6-5 and TRBJ2-7; D may be TRBD1 (5 bases). The CDR3 loop spans 15 amino acids. Trimming left V 6 bases short and J 2 bases short, with 17 bases between. Looked up from germline, CDR1 is MNHEY and CDR2 is SVGAGI.

The chain recombines TRBV2 with TRBJ1-5; tentative D call: TRBD1 (5 bases). The CDR3 sequence is 15 residues long. V was trimmed by 5 bases and J by 6 bases, leaving 17 bases between them. Looked up from germline, CDR1 is SNHLY and CDR2 is FYNNEI. CDR3 loop: CASSFSRGGTQPQHF. CDR3 DNA: TGTGCCAGCAGTTTCTCACGGGGCGGCACTCAGCCCCAGCATTTT.

This rearrangement joins TRBV3-1 (or the pseudogene TRBV3-2) to TRBJ1-4; D unclear. The CDR3 sequence is 15 residues long. V shed 4 bases and J shed 5 bases, with 14 bases lying between them. Germline V lookup: CDR1 LGHDT, CDR2 YNNKEL (reference sequence). CDR3 region: CASSPFGRLNEKLFF. In nucleotides, the CDR3 is TGTGCCAGCAGCCCCTTCGGGAGATTAAATGAAAAACTGTTTTTT.

The sample holds a few counts of this clone. The genes are TRBV5-1 and TRBJ1-1; 9 nucleotides line up with TRBD1. Trimming cost V 0 bases and J 5 bases; bases outside gene matches: 5. Per the germline V gene, CDR1 is SGHRS and CDR2 is YFSETQ. The CDR3 has 15 residues. Written as DNA, the CDR3 is TGCGCCAGCAGCTTGGAGCGACAGGGGGGGACTGAAGCTTTCTTT. It specifies CASSLERQGGTEAFF.

The chain combines TRBV7-9 with TRBJ1-2; no clear D. This CDR3 contains 13 residues. CDR1 and CDR2 (germline): SEHNR, FQNEAQ (reference sequence). Trimming removed 6 bases at V and 4 bases at J, with 12 bases between. CDR3: CASRPDGVYGYTF. The CDR3 bases are TGTGCCAGCAGACCCGACGGAGTCTATGGCTACACCTTC.

The chain employs TRBV11-3 and TRBJ2-1; 10 bases align to TRBD2. With V trimmed by 1 base and J by 9 bases, 12 bases remained unmatched. This CDR3 comprises 17 residues. The V gene's germline CDR1 is SGHNT and CDR2 YENEEA. The CDR3 DNA sequence: TGTGCCAGCAGCTTAGCCCCGAGCGGGGGGGCCGGGGGTGAGCAGTTCTTC. Protein product: CASSLAPSGGAGGEQFF.

The genes are TRBV12-3 or TRBV12-4 and TRBJ2-3; D ambiguous. The CDR3 has 13 amino acids. Deletions cut 5 bases from V and 0 bases from J, with 6 bases between. CDR3 loop: CASSGWSTDTQYF. CDR3 sequence (DNA): TGTGCCAGCAGTGGCTGGAGCACAGATACGCAGTATTTT.

This rearrangement joins TRBV7-2 to TRBJ1-1, with 8 bases aligning to TRBD1. The length of the CDR3 is 15 residues. CDR1 and CDR2 (germline): SGHTA, FQGNSA. V gave up 3 bases and J gave up 1 base; unmatched junction bases: 4. This chain's CDR3 is CASSFPGGANTEAFF. CDR3 nucleotides: TGTGCCAGCAGCTTCCCAGGGGGCGCGAACACTGAAGCTTTCTTT.